The sequence of this T cell receptor (beta chain) was determined in a study of CD8+ T cells in alopecia areata. About the study: For 6 to 18 months, tofacitinib was taken, and 6 months off drug followed. General study results and limits: Mice showed TCR sharing more clearly than patients did, possibly owing to HLA. Expanded CD8+ clones among the top 100, and scalp clonality, were significantly decreased by tofacitinib.

The sample's treatment: oral pan-JAK inhibitor, 5-10 mg twice daily. Extraction of RNA preceded its reverse transcription into cDNA, which served as the sequencing template. Data came from immunoSEQ multiplex PCR; TCRdb stores just in-frame clones and leaves some out. The sample lists 250,000 to 300,000 clones; nearly 60% were seen once. The germline gives CDR1 SQVTM, CDR2 ANQGSEA. There are 14 residues in the CDR3. The J segment lost 2 bases and the V segment lost 6 bases, leaving 5 bases of the junction unmatched. This clone was found a few times. Its antigen remains unknown. The source of this sequence is a human donor with alopecia areata. This specimen was CD4+ T cells sorted from blood, taken at week 24, from a patient treated with tofacitinib. The chain has TRBV29-1 and TRBJ2-7; 12 nucleotides align to TRBD1. The DNA of the CDR3 is TGCAGCGTCTCCGGGACAGGGGGCACCTACGAGCAGTACTTC. Its protein is CSVSGTGGTYEQYF.